This T cell receptor (beta chain) is drawn from a study of T cell repertoires in cytomegalovirus infection. One entry per CDR3 protein, called by TCRdb with MiXCR from the reads. The sample has about 330,000 distinct CDR3 sequences; roughly a third are singletons. Losses at the gene ends were 5 bases for V and 3 bases for J; bases not matched to a gene: 6. The CDR3 length is 15 residues. Points on this clonotype: The antigen remains undetermined.

This rearrangement joins TRBV12-3 or TRBV12-4 to TRBJ1-4; the match to TRBD1 covers 7 bases. Sequencing used cultured PBMCs, obtained from culture after CMV antigen stimulation. The sequence came from a human donor in good health (CMV status not recorded). Some clones in this sample may be carry-over from other donors' samples. The CDR3 spells CASSPTGSPNEKLFF. The CDR3 DNA follows: TGTGCCAGCAGTCCGACAGGGAGTCCTAATGAAAAACTGTTTTTT.